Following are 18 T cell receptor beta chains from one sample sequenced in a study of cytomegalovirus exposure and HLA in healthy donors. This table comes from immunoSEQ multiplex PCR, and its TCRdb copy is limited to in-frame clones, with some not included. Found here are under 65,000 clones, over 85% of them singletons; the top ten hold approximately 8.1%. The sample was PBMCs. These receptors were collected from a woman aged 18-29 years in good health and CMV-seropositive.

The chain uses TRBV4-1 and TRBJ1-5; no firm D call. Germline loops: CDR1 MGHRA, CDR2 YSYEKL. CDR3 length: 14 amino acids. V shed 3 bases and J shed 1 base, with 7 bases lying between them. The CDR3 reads CASSQTMSNQPQHF. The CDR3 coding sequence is TGCGCCAGCAGCCAGACAATGAGCAATCAGCCCCAGCATTTT.

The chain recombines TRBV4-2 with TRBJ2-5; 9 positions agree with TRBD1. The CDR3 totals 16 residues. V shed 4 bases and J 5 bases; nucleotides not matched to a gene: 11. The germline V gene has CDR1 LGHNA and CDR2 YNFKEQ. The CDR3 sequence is CASSPNTGGGSETQYF. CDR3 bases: TGTGCCAGCAGCCCGAACACAGGGGGCGGTTCGGAGACCCAGTACTTC.

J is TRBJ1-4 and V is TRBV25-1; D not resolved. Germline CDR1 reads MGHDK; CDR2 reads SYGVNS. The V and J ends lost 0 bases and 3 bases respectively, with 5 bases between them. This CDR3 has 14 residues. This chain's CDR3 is CASSEYGPNEKLFF. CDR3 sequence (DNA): TGTGCCAGCAGTGAATACGGTCCTAATGAAAAACTGTTTTTT.

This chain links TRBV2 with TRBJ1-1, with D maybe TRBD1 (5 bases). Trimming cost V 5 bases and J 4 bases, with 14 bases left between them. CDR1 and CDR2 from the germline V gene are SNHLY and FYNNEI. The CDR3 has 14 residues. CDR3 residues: CASSQLGGSTEAFF. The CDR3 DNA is TGTGCCAGCAGTCAACTCGGGGGAAGCACTGAAGCTTTCTTT.

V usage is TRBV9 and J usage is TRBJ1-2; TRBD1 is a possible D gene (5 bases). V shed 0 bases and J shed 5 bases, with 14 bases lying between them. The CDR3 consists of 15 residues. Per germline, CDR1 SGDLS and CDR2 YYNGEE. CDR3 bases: TGTGCCAGCAGCGTAGATCACAGGCCGCCGTATGGCTACACCTTC. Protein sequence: CASSVDHRPPYGYTF. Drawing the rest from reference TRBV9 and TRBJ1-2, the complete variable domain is DSGVTQTPKHLITATGQRVTLRCSPRSGDLSVYWYQQSLDQGLQFLIQYYNGEERAKGNILERFSAQQFPDLHSELNLSSLELGDSALYFCASSVDHRPPYGYTFGSGTRLTVV.

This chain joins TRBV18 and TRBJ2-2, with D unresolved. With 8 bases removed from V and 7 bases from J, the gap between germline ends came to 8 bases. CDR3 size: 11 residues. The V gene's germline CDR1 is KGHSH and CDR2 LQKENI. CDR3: CASRGIGELFF. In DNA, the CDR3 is TGTGCCAGCCGAGGTATCGGGGAGCTGTTTTTT.

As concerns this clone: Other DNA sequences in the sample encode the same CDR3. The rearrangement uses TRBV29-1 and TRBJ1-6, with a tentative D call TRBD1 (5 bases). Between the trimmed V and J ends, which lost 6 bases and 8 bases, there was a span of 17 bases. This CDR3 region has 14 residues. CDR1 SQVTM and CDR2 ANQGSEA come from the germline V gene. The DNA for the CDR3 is TGCAGCGTGAACGGCGGGGGTGGGGATTCACCCCTCCACTTT. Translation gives CSVNGGGGDSPLHF.

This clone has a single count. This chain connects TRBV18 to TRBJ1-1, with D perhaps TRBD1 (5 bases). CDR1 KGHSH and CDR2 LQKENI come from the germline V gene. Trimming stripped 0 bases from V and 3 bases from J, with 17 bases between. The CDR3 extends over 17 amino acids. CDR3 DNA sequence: TGTGCCAGCTCACCACCGGGGCCGGGCGCGGGGGACACTGAAGCTTTCTTT. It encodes CASSPPGPGAGDTEAFF. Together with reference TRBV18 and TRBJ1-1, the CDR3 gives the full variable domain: NAGVMQNPRHLVRRRGQEARLRCSPMKGHSHVYWYRQLPEEGLKFMVYLQKENIIDESGMPKERFSAEFPKEGPSILRIQQVVRGDSAAYFCASSPPGPGAGDTEAFFGQGTRLTVV.

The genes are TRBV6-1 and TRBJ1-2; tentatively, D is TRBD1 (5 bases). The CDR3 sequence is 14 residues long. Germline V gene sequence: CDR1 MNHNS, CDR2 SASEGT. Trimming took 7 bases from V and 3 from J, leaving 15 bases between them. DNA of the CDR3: TGTGCCAGCACTTCAGGGACTTTGGACTATGGCTACACCTTC. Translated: CASTSGTLDYGYTF.

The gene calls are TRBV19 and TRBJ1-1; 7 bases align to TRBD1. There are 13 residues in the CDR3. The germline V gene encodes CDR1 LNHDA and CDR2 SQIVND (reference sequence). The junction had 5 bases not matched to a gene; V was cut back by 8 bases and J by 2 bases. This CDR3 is CASGGQTNTEAFF. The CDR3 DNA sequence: TGTGCCAGTGGGGGACAGACAAACACTGAAGCTTTCTTT.

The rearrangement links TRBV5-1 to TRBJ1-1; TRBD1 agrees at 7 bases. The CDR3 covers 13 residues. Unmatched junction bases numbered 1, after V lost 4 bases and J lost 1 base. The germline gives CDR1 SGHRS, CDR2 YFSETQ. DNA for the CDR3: TGCGCCAGCAGCAGACAGGGGAACACTGAAGCTTTCTTT. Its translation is CASSRQGNTEAFF.

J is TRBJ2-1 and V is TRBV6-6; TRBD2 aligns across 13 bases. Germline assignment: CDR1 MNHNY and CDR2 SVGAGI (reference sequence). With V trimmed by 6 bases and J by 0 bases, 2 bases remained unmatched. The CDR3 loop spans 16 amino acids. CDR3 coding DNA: TGTGCCAGCAGGGGGACTAGCGGGGCCTCCTACAATGAGCAGTTCTTC. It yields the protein CASRGTSGASYNEQFF.

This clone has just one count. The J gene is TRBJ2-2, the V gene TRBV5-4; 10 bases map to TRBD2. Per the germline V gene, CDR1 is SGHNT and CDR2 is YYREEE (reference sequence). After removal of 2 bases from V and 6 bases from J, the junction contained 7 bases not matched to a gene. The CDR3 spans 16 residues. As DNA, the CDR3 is TGTGCCAGCAGCTTCTATAGCGGGGGGTCATCCGGGGAGCTGTTTTTT. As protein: CASSFYSGGSSGELFF.

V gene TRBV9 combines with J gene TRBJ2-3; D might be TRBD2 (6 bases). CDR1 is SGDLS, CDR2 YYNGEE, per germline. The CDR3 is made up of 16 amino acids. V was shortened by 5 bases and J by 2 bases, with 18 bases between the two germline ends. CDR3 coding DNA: TGTGCCAGCAGGGCGGGAAGTGGCACACACACAGATACGCAGTATTTT. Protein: CASRAGSGTHTDTQYF.

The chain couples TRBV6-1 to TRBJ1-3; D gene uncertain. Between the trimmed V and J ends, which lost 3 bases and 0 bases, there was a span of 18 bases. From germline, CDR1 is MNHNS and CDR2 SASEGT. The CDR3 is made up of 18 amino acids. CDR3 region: CASSEPRFGRDSGNTIYF. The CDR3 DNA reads TGTGCCAGCAGTGAGCCTAGATTCGGACGGGACTCTGGAAACACCATATATTTT.

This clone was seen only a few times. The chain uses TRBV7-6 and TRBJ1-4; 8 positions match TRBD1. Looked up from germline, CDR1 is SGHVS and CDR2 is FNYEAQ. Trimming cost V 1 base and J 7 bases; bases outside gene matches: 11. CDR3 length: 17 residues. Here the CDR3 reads CASSLGLRQGRGEKLFF. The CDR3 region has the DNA TGTGCCAGCAGCTTAGGGCTGAGACAGGGGAGGGGTGAAAAACTGTTTTTT.

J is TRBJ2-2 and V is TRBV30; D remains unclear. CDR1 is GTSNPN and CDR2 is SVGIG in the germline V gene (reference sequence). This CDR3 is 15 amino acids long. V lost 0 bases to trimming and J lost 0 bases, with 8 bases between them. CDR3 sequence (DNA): TGTGCCTGGAGTGTTCCCAGCGCGAACACCGGGGAGCTGTTTTTT. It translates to CAWSVPSANTGELFF.

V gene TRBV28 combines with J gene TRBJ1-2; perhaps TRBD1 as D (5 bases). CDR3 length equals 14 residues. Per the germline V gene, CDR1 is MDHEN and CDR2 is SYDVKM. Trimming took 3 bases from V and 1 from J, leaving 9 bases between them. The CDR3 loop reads CASSFGGDNYGYTF. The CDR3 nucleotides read TGTGCCAGCAGTTTTGGGGGGGATAACTATGGCTACACCTTC.